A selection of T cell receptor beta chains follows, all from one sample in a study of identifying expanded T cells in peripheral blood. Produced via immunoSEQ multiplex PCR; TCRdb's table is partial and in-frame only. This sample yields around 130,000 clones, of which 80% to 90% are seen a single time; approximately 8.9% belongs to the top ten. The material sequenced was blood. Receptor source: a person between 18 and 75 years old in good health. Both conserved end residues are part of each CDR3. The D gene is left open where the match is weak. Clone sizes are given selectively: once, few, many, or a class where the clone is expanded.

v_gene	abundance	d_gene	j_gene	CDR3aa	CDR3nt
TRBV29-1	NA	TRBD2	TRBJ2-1	CSVAGTNNEQFF	TGCAGCGTTGCCGGGACTAACAATGAGCAGTTCTTC
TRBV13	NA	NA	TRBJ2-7	CASSYATYEQYF	TGTGCCAGCAGCTACGCGACCTACGAGCAGTACTTC
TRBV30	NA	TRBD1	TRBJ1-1	CAWSPGQGARAAFF	TGTGCCTGGAGCCCGGGACAGGGGGCGCGAGCAGCTTTCTTT
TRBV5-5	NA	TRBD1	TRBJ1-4	CATQHRTGGVEEKLFF	TGTGCCACCCAGCACCGGACAGGGGGCGTCGAAGAAAAACTGTTTTTT
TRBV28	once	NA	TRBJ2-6	CASRMRKGANVLTF	TGTGCCAGCAGGATGAGGAAGGGGGCCAACGTCCTGACTTTC
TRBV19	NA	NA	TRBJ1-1	CASSIVPATNTEAFF	TGTGCCAGTAGTATAGTTCCAGCTACGAACACTGAAGCTTTCTTT
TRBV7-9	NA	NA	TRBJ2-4	CASSLAGNIQYF	TGTGCCAGCAGCTTAGCGGGTAACATTCAGTACTTC
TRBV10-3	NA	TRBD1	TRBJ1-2	CAIRPGQETYGYTF	TGTGCCATCAGGCCGGGACAGGAGACCTATGGCTACACCTTC
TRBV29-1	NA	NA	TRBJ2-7	CSVLGSSYEQYF	TGCAGCGTTTTGGGTAGCTCCTACGAGCAGTACTTC
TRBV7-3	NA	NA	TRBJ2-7	CASSSWTSRGEQYF	TGTGCCAGCAGCTCCTGGACCTCCCGGGGGGAGCAGTACTTC
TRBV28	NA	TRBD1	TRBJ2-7	CASSLSPGTGGFYEQYF	TGTGCCAGCAGTTTATCCCCAGGGACAGGGGGCTTTTACGAGCAGTACTTC
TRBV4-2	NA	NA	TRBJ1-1	CASSQEAIGGALNTEAFF	TGTGCCAGCAGCCAAGAAGCGATAGGGGGGGCGTTGAACACTGAAGCTTTCTTT